The 5 T cell receptor beta chains below were found in one sample sequenced in a study of cytomegalovirus exposure and HLA in healthy donors. 13 Jbeta primers and 60 Vbeta primers were used for the PCR. Method: immunoSEQ multiplex PCR; TCRdb's copy keeps in-frame clones and lacks some. The sample comprises 110,000 to 150,000 clones, roughly 73% of which are singletons, and 13% to 15% rests with the top ten. The sequenced sample was PBMCs. These receptors all stem from a human donor in good health.

J is TRBJ2-7 and V is TRBV27; 8 bases align to TRBD2. Germline CDR1 reads MNHEY; CDR2 reads SMNVEV (reference sequence). The V and J ends lost 0 bases and 3 bases, in that order; junction bases with no gene match: 7. The CDR3 covers 16 residues. Here the CDR3 reads CASSLSGRGAFYEQYF. The DNA for the CDR3 is TGTGCCAGCAGTTTATCGGGGCGGGGGGCCTTCTACGAGCAGTACTTC.

This sequence joins TRBV7-8 and TRBJ1-2; TRBD1 matches 9 bases. V trimming: 3 bases; J trimming: 5 bases; junction bases outside the gene matches: 7. Germline values: CDR1 SGHVS, CDR2 FQNEAQ. The CDR3 is made up of 15 amino acids. The CDR3 loop reads CASSLAGQGVYGYTF. The CDR3 bases are TGTGCCAGCAGCTTGGCGGGACAGGGAGTTTATGGCTACACCTTC.

This chain joins TRBV5-4 and TRBJ1-4, with TRBD1 matching 10 bases. Germline assignment: CDR1 SGHNT and CDR2 YYREEE (reference sequence). Trimming at V came to 4 bases and at J to 7 bases, leaving 7 bases not matched to a gene. This CDR3 has 15 amino acids. CDR3 coding DNA: TGTGCCAGCAGCGGGGGGACAGGGGTTGGTGAAAAACTGTTTTTT. Translated, it gives CASSGGTGVGEKLFF.

The CDR3 spells CASSKGLAIDTQYF. CDR3 in DNA: TGTGCCAGTAGTAAAGGACTAGCGATAGATACGCAGTATTTT. This chain links TRBV19 with TRBJ2-3; 9 nucleotides line up with TRBD2. J was trimmed by 5 bases and V by 4 bases; bases with no gene match: 4. Looked up from germline, CDR1 is LNHDA and CDR2 is SQIVND (reference sequence). CDR3 length: 14 residues. Looking up the rest from reference TRBV19 and TRBJ2-3 gives the full variable domain: DGGITQSPKYLFRKEGQNVTLSCEQNLNHDAMYWYRQDPGQGLRLIYYSQIVNDFQKGDIAEGYSVSREKKESFPLTVTSAQKNPTAFYLCASSKGLAIDTQYFGPGTRLTVL.

This chain connects TRBV9 to TRBJ2-5; a possible D gene is TRBD1 (5 bases). V was pared by 4 bases and J by 7 bases, with 14 bases between. CDR1 SGDLS and CDR2 YYNGEE come from the germline V gene. The CDR3 has 13 amino acids. DNA for the CDR3: TGTGCCAGCAGCACCGACCCCCAGGGGACCCAGTACTTC. Protein: CASSTDPQGTQYF.